This TCR beta chain was captured in a study of cytomegalovirus exposure and HLA in healthy donors. General study findings and limits: In a later analysis, common viral pathogens appeared linked to several of the most significant clusters. Most TCR sequences were uncommon, yet certain public TCRs appeared in many donors. It was assumed in the presence/absence analyses that sequencing depth was roughly uniform across donors.

The PCR made use of 60 Vbeta and 13 Jbeta primers. The method was immunoSEQ multiplex PCR; TCRdb's version includes in-frame clones alone and lacks a portion of them. The top ten clones hold approximately 4.5% of a sample with some 150,000 clones, 80% of them seen once. CDR1 and CDR2 from the germline V gene are MNHEY and SMNVEV (reference sequence). Between the trimmed V and J ends, which lost 0 bases and 0 bases, there was a span of 14 bases. The CDR3 extends over 17 amino acids. A word on this clone: As yet, its antigen is unknown.

The chain is built from TRBV27 and TRBJ1-1; a possible D gene is TRBD1 (6 bases). Specimen: PBMCs. The receptor was isolated from a man aged 25-40 years in good health and CMV-seronegative. DNA for the CDR3: TGTGCCAGCAGTTTATCGGGGTGGACAGAAATGAACACTGAAGCTTTCTTT. Translation gives CASSLSGWTEMNTEAFF.